Sequencing of this T cell receptor (beta chain) was carried out in a study of blood T cell repertoires in COVID-19. Study information: Samples representing acute and convalescent COVID-19 were sourced from the United States, Italy and Spain. From T cells, B-cell-depleted T cells, or PBMCs came the material, which was cDNA or gDNA.

Trimming left V 3 bases short and J 2 bases short, with 8 bases between. The CDR3 runs 14 residues. Germline CDR1 and CDR2: MNHEY and SMNVEV (reference sequence). Original processing notes: Reference gene primer amplification yielded estimated nucleated cell counts. Here immunoSEQ multiplex PCR was the method, and the copy in TCRdb shows in-frame clones only, minus some. V and J calls and clone size are those listed in that table; D and trimming were worked out from the DNA. The sample holds around 200,000 clones, about 90% seen once. The chain links TRBV27 to TRBJ1-5; D unclear. The clonotype originates from a middle-aged man with active or convalescent COVID-19. The sample consisted of peripheral blood. CDR3 coding DNA: TGTGCCAGCAGTTTTGGGCAGCGCAATCAGCCCCAGCATTTT. Translating it yields CASSFGQRNQPQHF.